Listed here is a single TCR beta chain. Its antigen is not identified. Assay: immunoSEQ multiplex PCR; the TCRdb copy retains only in-frame clones and omits some. This table has about 98,000 clones, around 90% appearing once. This CDR3 has 14 residues. The V segment lost 5 bases and the J segment 7 bases; nucleotides outside the gene matches: 6. Germline V CDR1 and CDR2: SGHAT, FQNNGV. This entry comes from a study of OX40 agonist ivuxolimab in advanced cancers. Study information: Patient treatment consisted of intravenous ivuxolimab administration every 2 weeks at 0.01 to 10 mg/kg. The dose-escalation group included hepatocellular carcinoma, melanoma, renal cell carcinoma and head and neck cancer.

The study, taken as a whole, reports: Those patients achieving a partial response at 0.1-3.0 mg/kg showed among the lowest clonal expansion.

This receptor was identified in an adult with an advanced solid tumor such as melanoma, head and neck, liver or kidney cancer. This chain links TRBV11-2 with TRBJ1-1, with 11 bases lining up with TRBD1. This sample comprised CD4+ or CD8+ T cells sorted from blood, obtained in a trial of the OX40 agonist ivuxolimab. This CDR3 is CASSPDGTGGEAFF. Written as DNA, the CDR3 is TGTGCCAGCAGCCCAGACGGGACAGGGGGTGAAGCTTTCTTT.